This TCR beta chain stems from a study of cytomegalovirus exposure and HLA in healthy donors. The PCR made use of 60 Vbeta and 13 Jbeta primers. The data were produced by immunoSEQ multiplex PCR, yet TCRdb's version contains in-frame clones alone and is incomplete. The sample consists of approximately 160,000 clones, under 85% of them appearing once. The CDR3 is 14 residues long. Germline V CDR1 and CDR2: SGHRS, YFSETQ. Unmatched junction bases numbered 2, after V lost 0 bases and J lost 6 bases. The rearrangement uses TRBV5-1 and TRBJ1-2, with TRBD1 matching over 10 bases. The origin of this receptor is a man between 18 and 29 years old in good health and CMV-seronegative. The sample taken for sequencing was PBMCs. Here the CDR3 DNA reads TGCGCCAGCAGCTTGGGACAGGGGGCGCATGGCTACACCTTC. It yields the protein CASSLGQGAHGYTF.